This T cell receptor (beta chain) was sequenced in a study of blood T cell repertoires in COVID-19. There are many counts of this clone. Some clones are missing from TCRdb's copy, which holds only in-frame ones; the method was immunoSEQ multiplex PCR. The data contain fewer than 350,000 clones, just under 85% of them seen just once; the ten biggest clones take up approximately 4.1%. Germline loops: CDR1 MNHEY, CDR2 SVGAGI. The CDR3 covers 15 residues. Trimming took off 0 bases at V and 9 bases at J, with 15 bases between the two ends. The rearrangement uses TRBV6-5 and TRBJ1-5, with a tentative D call TRBD1 (5 bases). This sequence originates from a woman aged 45-65 years with active or convalescent COVID-19. The specimen sequenced was peripheral blood. CDR3 sequence reads: CASSYSTGTGWPQHF. CDR3 bases: TGTGCCAGCAGTTACTCGACGGGGACTGGATGGCCCCAGCATTTT.